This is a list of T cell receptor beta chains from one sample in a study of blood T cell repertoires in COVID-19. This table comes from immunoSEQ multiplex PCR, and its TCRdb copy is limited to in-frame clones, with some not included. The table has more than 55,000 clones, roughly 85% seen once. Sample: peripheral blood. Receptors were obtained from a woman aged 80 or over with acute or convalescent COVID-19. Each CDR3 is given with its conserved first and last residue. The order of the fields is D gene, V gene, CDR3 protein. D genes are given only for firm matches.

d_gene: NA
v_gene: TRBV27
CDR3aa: CASSPLQHEDPQHF

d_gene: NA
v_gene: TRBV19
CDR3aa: CASSASGDSGNTIYF

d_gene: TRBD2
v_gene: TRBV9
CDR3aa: CASSVAWRGEVGELFF

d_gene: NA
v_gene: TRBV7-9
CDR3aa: CASSLARNYGYTF

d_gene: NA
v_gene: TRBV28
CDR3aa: CASSPQGKTTEAFF

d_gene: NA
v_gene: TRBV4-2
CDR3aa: CASSQGVREATEAFF

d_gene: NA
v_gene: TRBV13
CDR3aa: CASSLGQPPNTIYF

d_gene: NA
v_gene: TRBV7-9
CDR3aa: CASSREETQYF

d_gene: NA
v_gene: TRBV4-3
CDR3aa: CASSQDGAVNQPQHF

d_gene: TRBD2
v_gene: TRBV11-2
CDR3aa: CASTASGRAGETQYF